This T cell receptor (beta chain) was recorded in a study of blood T cell repertoires in COVID-19. Study-wide context: The United States, Italy and Spain provided the acute and convalescent COVID-19 samples.

The authors' processing: Nucleated cell number was recorded as an estimate derived from reference gene primer amplification. Profiling relied on immunoSEQ multiplex PCR, and the TCRdb table lists in-frame clones only, not all of them. The V and J calls and clone size were taken over from that table, and D and trimming were inferred from the DNA. This sample has nearly 350,000 clones, with under 95% found just once. The CDR3 has 16 amino acids. Deletions cut 5 bases from V and 0 bases from J, with 14 bases between. CDR1 is SGHVS, CDR2 FNYEAQ, per germline. The V call is TRBV7-6, the J call TRBJ1-3; possible D gene TRBD1, 6 bases. This clonotype was sampled from a woman aged 18 to 35 who had recovered from COVID-19. The sequenced sample consisted of peripheral blood. The CDR3 sequence: CASSPGVVVSGNTIYF. CDR3 in DNA: TGTGCCAGCAGCCCAGGGGTGGTCGTCTCTGGAAACACCATATATTTT.